Sequencing of this T cell receptor beta chain was carried out in a study of cytomegalovirus exposure and HLA in healthy donors. Study results and caveats: Whilst most TCR sequences proved rare, a subset of public TCRs occurred across many donors. The CMV antigen specificity of a few CMV-associated chains was confirmed through in vitro analysis. Cytomegalovirus association was listed for about 180 TCR beta chains. In the 120 or so validation repertoires, approximately 94% of cluster scores exceeded 0, per a later analysis.

Measured with immunoSEQ multiplex PCR; TCRdb has only the in-frame clones, and not every one. This table holds about 160,000 clones, roughly 86% found once. J was trimmed by 6 bases and V by 4 bases; bases with no gene match: 10. In germline, CDR1 is SGHRS, CDR2 YFSETQ. CDR3 length: 15 residues. Turning to this clone: The antigen remains unidentified.

This TCR derives from a woman aged 18-29 years in good health and CMV-seropositive. The chain joins TRBV5-1 to TRBJ2-1; 7 bases match TRBD1. Input material: PBMCs. CDR3: CASSRTGVVGNEQFF. The CDR3 DNA reads as TGCGCCAGCAGCAGAACAGGGGTAGTGGGCAATGAGCAGTTCTTC. The full variable domain, in which reference TRBV5-1 and TRBJ2-1 provide the parts outside the CDR3, is KAGVTQTPRYLIKTRGQQVTLSCSPISGHRSVSWYQQTPGQGLQFLFEYFSETQRNKGNFPGRFSGRQFSNSRSEMNVSTLELGDSALYLCASSRTGVVGNEQFFGPGTRLTVL.